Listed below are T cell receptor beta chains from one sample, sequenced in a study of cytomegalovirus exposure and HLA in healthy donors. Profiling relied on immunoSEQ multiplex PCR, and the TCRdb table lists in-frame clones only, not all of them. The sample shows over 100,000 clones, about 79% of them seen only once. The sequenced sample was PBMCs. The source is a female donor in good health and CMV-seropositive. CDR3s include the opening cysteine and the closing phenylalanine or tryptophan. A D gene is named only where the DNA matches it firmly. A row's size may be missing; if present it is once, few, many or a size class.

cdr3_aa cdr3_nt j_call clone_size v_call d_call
CASSPWTGGGQPQHF TGTGCCAGTAGTCCCTGGACGGGAGGGGGTCAGCCCCAGCATTTT TRBJ1-5 - TRBV19 -
CASRADRVGYGYTF TGTGCCAGCAGAGCGGACAGGGTGGGCTATGGCTACACCTTC TRBJ1-2 - TRBV11-2 TRBD1
CASLGGTGVHEQYF TGTGCCAGCCTGGGGGGGACAGGGGTCCACGAGCAGTACTTC TRBJ2-7 - TRBV28 TRBD1
CASSPAGTTEQYF TGTGCCAGCAGCCCAGCAGGGACAACCGAGCAGTACTTC TRBJ2-7 - TRBV7-9 -
CASSYSSGVAKNIQYF TGTGCCAGCAGTTACTCGAGTGGAGTAGCCAAAAACATTCAGTACTTC TRBJ2-4 - TRBV6-6 -
CASSQQGLAGPYEQYF TGTGCCAGCAGCCAACAGGGACTAGCGGGGCCCTACGAGCAGTACTTC TRBJ2-7 - TRBV5-6 TRBD2
CASSGLPHEQFF TGTGCCAGCAGCGGACTGCCCCATGAGCAGTTCTTC TRBJ2-1 - TRBV11-2 -
CASSEYAGAIYEQYF TGTGCCAGCAGTGAATACGCAGGGGCAATATACGAGCAGTACTTC TRBJ2-7 - TRBV25-1 -
CASSQVGVQETQYF TGCGCCAGCAGCCAGGTCGGGGTACAAGAGACCCAGTACTTC TRBJ2-5 - TRBV4-1 -
CASSLGRGTGQANEQFF TGTGCCAGCAGCTTAGGAAGGGGGACAGGGCAGGCCAATGAGCAGTTCTTC TRBJ2-1 few TRBV11-3 TRBD1
CASSQEGREETQYF TGCGCCAGCAGCCAAGAGGGCAGGGAAGAGACCCAGTACTTC TRBJ2-5 - TRBV4-1 -
CASSVNFRAHTEAFF TGTGCCAGCAGCGTAAATTTCAGGGCTCACACTGAAGCTTTCTTT TRBJ1-1 - TRBV9 -
CASSLGAPTEAFF TGTGCCAGCAGCTTGGGGGCGCCCACTGAAGCTTTCTTT TRBJ1-1 - TRBV7-9 -
CASSQDGASGDYNEQFF TGCGCCAGCAGCCAAGATGGGGCTAGCGGGGACTACAATGAGCAGTTCTTC TRBJ2-1 - TRBV4-1 TRBD2
CATSRGSGTGPSYEQYF TGTGCCACCAGCAGAGGATCCGGGACAGGGCCTTCCTACGAGCAGTACTTC TRBJ2-7 - TRBV15 TRBD1
CASSYDSSGANVLTF TGTGCCAGCAGTTATGACTCGTCTGGGGCCAACGTCCTGACTTTC TRBJ2-6 - TRBV6-5 -
CASSLGTGSNQPQHF TGCGCCAGCAGCTTGGGGACAGGTAGCAATCAGCCCCAGCATTTT TRBJ1-5 - TRBV5-1 TRBD1
CASSPELAGGTDTQYF TGCGCCAGCAGCCCTGAACTAGCGGGGGGGACAGATACGCAGTATTTT TRBJ2-3 - TRBV5-1 TRBD2
CASSPPVTSYEQYF TGTGCCAGCTCACCACCGGTGACTAGTTACGAGCAGTACTTC TRBJ2-7 - TRBV18 -
CASSQGRLYGYTF TGTGCCAGCAGCCAAGGCAGGCTCTATGGCTACACCTTC TRBJ1-2 - TRBV14 -
CASRNGRAGASEQYF TGTGCCAGCAGGAATGGAAGGGCGGGGGCTAGCGAGCAGTACTTC TRBJ2-7 - TRBV28 -
CASSLASGGTYNEQFF TGTGCCAGCAGCTTGGCTAGCGGGGGGACCTACAATGAGCAGTTCTTC TRBJ2-1 - TRBV5-4 TRBD2
CASSKDRDLQPQHF TGTGCCAGCAGCAAAGACAGGGATCTTCAGCCCCAGCATTTT TRBJ1-5 - TRBV7-2 TRBD1
CASSPQPNTEAFF TGTGCCAGCAGCCCACAACCGAACACTGAAGCTTTCTTT TRBJ1-1 - TRBV6-5 -